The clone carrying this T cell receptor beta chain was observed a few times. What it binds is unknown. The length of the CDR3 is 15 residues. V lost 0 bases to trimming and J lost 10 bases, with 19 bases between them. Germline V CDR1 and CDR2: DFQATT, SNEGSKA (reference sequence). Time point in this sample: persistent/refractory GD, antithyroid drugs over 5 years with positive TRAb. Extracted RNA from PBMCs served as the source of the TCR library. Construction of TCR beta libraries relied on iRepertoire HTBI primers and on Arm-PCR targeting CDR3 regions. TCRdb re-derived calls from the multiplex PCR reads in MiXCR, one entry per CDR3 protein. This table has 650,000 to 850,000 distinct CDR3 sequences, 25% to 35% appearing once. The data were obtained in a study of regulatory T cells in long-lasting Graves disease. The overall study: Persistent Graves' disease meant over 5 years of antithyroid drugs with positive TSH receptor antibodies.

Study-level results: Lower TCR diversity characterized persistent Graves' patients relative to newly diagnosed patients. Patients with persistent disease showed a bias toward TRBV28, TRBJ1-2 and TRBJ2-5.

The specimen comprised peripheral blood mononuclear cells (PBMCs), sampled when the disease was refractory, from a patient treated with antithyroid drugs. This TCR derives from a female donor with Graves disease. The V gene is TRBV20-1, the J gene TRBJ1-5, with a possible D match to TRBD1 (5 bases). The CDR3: CSARDSSGFRGPQHF. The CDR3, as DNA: TGCAGTGCTAGAGATAGTTCGGGCTTTAGGGGACCCCAGCATTTT.